These T cell receptor beta chains were read from a single sample in a study of blood T cell repertoires in COVID-19. Libraries were prepared by immunoSEQ multiplex PCR; TCRdb keeps only in-frame clonotypes and omits some of them. The sample shows 400,000 to 500,000 clones, around nine tenths of them seen only once. Sample: PBMCs or T cells enriched from blood (not recorded which). The receptor source for this set is a woman under 30 who had been exposed to COVID-19. Each CDR3 is given with its conserved first and last residue. The order of the fields is D gene, clone size, V gene, J gene, CDR3 protein, CDR3 DNA. A D gene is named only where the DNA matches it firmly. Clone sizes are given selectively: once, few, many, or a class where the clone is expanded.

>TRBD1|few|TRBV11-1|TRBJ1-6
CASSWTGGSPLHF
TGTGCCAGCAGCTGGACAGGGGGATCACCCCTCCACTTT
>TRBD1|.|TRBV15|TRBJ1-6
CATSRDAVTGTSPLHF
TGTGCCACCAGCAGAGATGCTGTGACAGGGACTTCACCCCTCCACTTT
>TRBD1|.|TRBV6-5|TRBJ1-2
CASSYSKTGAGGYTF
TGTGCCAGCAGTTACTCGAAGACAGGGGCGGGAGGCTACACCTTC
>.|.|TRBV21-1|TRBJ2-7
CASSRGAGGPYEQYF
TGTGCCAGCAGCAGGGGGGCGGGGGGCCCCTACGAGCAGTACTTC
>TRBD1|few|TRBV10-3|TRBJ1-2
CAISERQDRGGYTF
TGTGCCATCAGCGAACGCCAGGACAGGGGCGGCTACACCTTC
>.|few|TRBV2|TRBJ2-7
CASSEARTTYEQYF
TGTGCCAGCAGTGAAGCGCGGACAACCTACGAGCAGTACTTC
>TRBD1|.|TRBV5-6|TRBJ1-5
CASSRGQGPNQPQHF
TGTGCCAGCAGCCGGGGACAGGGGCCCAATCAGCCCCAGCATTTT
>TRBD1|.|TRBV5-1|TRBJ1-2
CASSPGQGGSYGYTF
TGCGCCAGCAGCCCCGGACAGGGGGGGTCCTATGGCTACACCTTC
>.|.|TRBV12-3/TRBV12-4|TRBJ2-7
CASSLGGFEQYF
TGTGCCAGCAGTTTAGGAGGTTTCGAGCAGTACTTC
>.|.|TRBV27|TRBJ1-1
CASSSAQGTEAFF
TGTGCCAGCAGTTCCGCGCAGGGCACTGAAGCTTTCTTT
>.|.|TRBV4-1|TRBJ2-7
CASSQAAGQDYEQYF
TGCGCCAGCAGCCAAGCCGCGGGGCAAGATTACGAGCAGTACTTC
>TRBD1|.|TRBV5-1|TRBJ1-1
CASSPRTGNTEAFF
TGCGCCAGCAGCCCGCGGACAGGGAACACTGAAGCTTTCTTT
>TRBD1|.|TRBV7-9|TRBJ1-5
CASSSDRVRGQPQHF
TGTGCCAGCAGCTCGGACAGGGTTAGGGGTCAGCCCCAGCATTTT
>.|.|TRBV28|TRBJ2-7
CASRRQTGGASYEQYF
TGTGCCAGCAGACGGCAGACGGGCGGGGCTTCCTACGAGCAGTACTTC
>TRBD1|.|TRBV18|TRBJ2-3
CASSPGQGDTDTQYF
TGTGCCAGCTCACCGGGGCAGGGGGATACTGATACGCAGTATTTT
>TRBD1|once|TRBV5-1|TRBJ1-1
CASSFGQDTEAFF
TGCGCCAGCAGCTTCGGACAGGACACTGAAGCTTTCTTT
>TRBD2|.|TRBV11-2|TRBJ2-3
CASSLVIAGPGTDTQYF
TGTGCCAGCAGCTTAGTGATAGCGGGACCGGGCACAGATACGCAGTATTTT
>.|few|TRBV5-1|TRBJ1-6
CASSLDSNSPLHF
TGCGCCAGCAGCTTGGACAGTAATTCACCCCTCCACTTT
>TRBD2|once|TRBV6-5|TRBJ2-7
CASRPSGGSYEQYF
TGTGCCAGCAGACCTAGCGGGGGATCCTACGAGCAGTACTTC
>.|once|TRBV3-1/TRBV3-2|TRBJ1-5
CASSQDGGRQPQHF
TGTGCCAGCAGCCAAGATGGGGGGAGACAGCCCCAGCATTTT
>.|.|TRBV28|TRBJ2-7
CASSSPPGLNAPESF
TGTGCCAGCAGTTCCCCGCCGGGACTTAACGCACCGGAATCCTTC
>.|.|TRBV5-6|TRBJ1-2
CASSLEGIGVGYTF
TGTGCCAGCAGCTTGGAGGGAATCGGGGTTGGCTACACCTTC
>TRBD2|once|TRBV11-3|TRBJ2-1
CASSLGLAGVDEQFF
TGTGCCAGCAGCTTAGGCCTAGCGGGAGTGGATGAGCAGTTCTTC
>TRBD2|once|TRBV27|TRBJ2-7
CASSLSQASGAYEQYF
TGTGCCAGCAGTTTAAGTCAGGCTAGCGGGGCCTACGAGCAGTACTTC
>TRBD1|once|TRBV6-5|TRBJ1-1
CASRPTGGGTEAFF
TGTGCCAGCAGACCTACAGGGGGAGGCACTGAAGCTTTCTTT
>TRBD1|.|TRBV7-9|TRBJ1-6
CASSFKTGVDSPLHF
TGTGCCAGCAGCTTTAAGACAGGGGTGGATTCACCCCTCCACTTT
>.|.|TRBV10-3|TRBJ1-2
CAISGDTSNYGYTF
TGTGCCATCAGTGGGGACACTTCTAACTATGGCTACACCTTC
>.|.|TRBV7-2|TRBJ2-4
CASSLRDSNIQYF
TGTGCCAGCAGCTTACGGGACTCTAACATTCAGTACTTC
>.|once|TRBV12-3/TRBV12-4|TRBJ2-1
CASSRYNEQFF
TGTGCCAGCAGCAGATACAATGAGCAGTTCTTC
>TRBD1|.|TRBV6-5|TRBJ1-4
CASRPGQGGEKLFF
TGTGCCAGCAGACCGGGACAGGGTGGTGAAAAACTGTTTTTT
>TRBD2|.|TRBV4-1|TRBJ2-1
CASSPRTSGLNNEQFF
TGCGCCAGCAGTCCCCGGACTAGCGGGCTCAACAATGAGCAGTTCTTC
>TRBD1|.|TRBV5-1|TRBJ2-5
CASNPGTGVDQETQYF
TGCGCCAGCAACCCCGGGACAGGGGTTGACCAAGAGACCCAGTACTTC
>TRBD2|.|TRBV27|TRBJ2-1
CASSLLGTSHGEQFF
TGTGCCAGCAGTTTGTTGGGGACTAGCCATGGTGAGCAGTTCTTC
>.|.|TRBV19|TRBJ1-6
CASTQGAGKHSPLHF
TGTGCCAGTACCCAAGGGGCAGGGAAGCATTCACCCCTCCACTTT
>TRBD1|.|TRBV3-1/TRBV3-2|TRBJ1-1
CASSHLDRGGTEAFF
TGTGCCAGCAGCCACCTAGACAGGGGTGGCACTGAAGCTTTCTTT
>TRBD2|.|TRBV3-1/TRBV3-2|TRBJ2-7
CASSQNTGTRFHYEQYF
TGTGCCAGCAGCCAGAACACCGGGACTAGGTTTCACTACGAGCAGTACTTC
>.|.|TRBV4-1|TRBJ1-1
CASSQGSTGMNTEAFF
TGCGCCAGCAGCCAAGGGTCTACAGGGATGAACACTGAAGCTTTCTTT
>.|.|TRBV18|TRBJ2-1
CASSPRYNEQFF
TGTGCCAGCTCACCCCGCTACAATGAGCAGTTCTTC
>.|.|TRBV12-3/TRBV12-4|TRBJ1-6
CASSPESSPLHF
TGTGCCAGCAGTCCCGAGAGTTCACCCCTCCACTTT
>TRBD1|.|TRBV9|TRBJ2-7
CASSVVGFGTGSEQYF
TGTGCCAGCAGCGTAGTTGGATTCGGGACAGGGAGCGAGCAGTACTTC
>TRBD1|.|TRBV2|TRBJ1-4
CASSRTGDRLATNEKLFF
TGTGCCAGCAGTCGGACAGGCGATCGCCTTGCAACTAATGAAAAACTGTTTTTT
>TRBD1|many|TRBV30|TRBJ2-7
CAWSVQGDRGPVEQYF
TGTGCCTGGAGTGTACAAGGGGACAGGGGTCCGGTGGAGCAGTACTTC
>.|.|TRBV28|TRBJ1-6
CASSSALQVQSLHF
TGTGCCAGCAGTTCGGCGCTACAGGTTCAGTCCCTCCACTTT
>TRBD1|.|TRBV7-3|TRBJ1-2
CASSLEAGGDRYGYTF
TGTGCCAGCAGCTTAGAGGCAGGGGGCGATCGCTATGGCTACACCTTC
>TRBD1|.|TRBV3-1/TRBV3-2|TRBJ1-4
CASSHGDSWNEKLFF
TGTGCCAGCAGCCACGGGGACAGCTGGAATGAAAAACTGTTTTTT
>.|.|TRBV7-8|TRBJ1-1
CASSLLTVNTEAFF
TGTGCCAGCAGCTTACTTACGGTGAACACTGAAGCTTTCTTT
>.|.|TRBV28|TRBJ1-6
CASSFRGSYNSPLHF
TGTGCCAGCAGTTTCAGAGGGTCCTATAATTCACCCCTCCACTTT
>.|once|TRBV28|TRBJ2-3
CASSPPDSTRQYF
TGTGCCAGCAGCCCACCCGACAGTACCAGGCAGTATTTT
>TRBD1|.|TRBV27|TRBJ1-4
CASSLTGEFYEKLFF
TGTGCCAGCAGCCTCACAGGGGAGTTTTATGAAAAACTGTTTTTT
>TRBD1|.|TRBV7-2|TRBJ2-7
CASSLGSGGSYEQYF
TGTGCCAGCAGCTTAGGGTCAGGGGGATCCTACGAGCAGTACTTC
>TRBD2|.|TRBV11-2|TRBJ2-3
CASSEISGRTDTQYF
TGTGCCAGCAGCGAGATTAGCGGGAGGACAGATACGCAGTATTTT
>.|.|TRBV10-3|TRBJ1-1
CAISESHVNTEAFF
TGTGCCATCAGTGAAAGCCACGTGAACACTGAAGCTTTCTTT
>TRBD1|once|TRBV27|TRBJ2-4
CASRRDRVKNIQYF
TGTGCCAGCAGACGAGACAGGGTCAAAAACATTCAGTACTTC
>.|.|TRBV7-8|TRBJ2-7
CASSPESVPYEQYF
TGTGCCAGCAGCCCCGAAAGCGTGCCCTACGAGCAGTACTTC
>.|once|TRBV6-4|TRBJ2-3
CASSVDIGGAGKDTQYF
TGTGCCAGCAGTGTCGATATAGGGGGCGCGGGGAAAGATACGCAGTATTTT
>.|.|TRBV7-2|TRBJ2-1
CASSRGGPQGSSYNEQFF
TGTGCCAGCAGCCGGGGGGGGCCACAGGGGAGCTCCTACAATGAGCAGTTCTTC
>TRBD1|.|TRBV7-3|TRBJ1-2
CASSLTRDRGGSGYTF
TGTGCCAGCAGCTTAACCCGGGACAGGGGAGGTAGTGGCTACACCTTC
>TRBD2|.|TRBV5-6|TRBJ2-2
CASSWGLAGVSRGELFF
TGTGCCAGCAGCTGGGGACTAGCGGGAGTATCTCGCGGGGAGCTGTTTTTT
>TRBD2|.|TRBV3-1/TRBV3-2|TRBJ2-7
CASSQLLAAYEQYF
TGTGCCAGCAGCCAACTGCTAGCGGCCTACGAGCAGTACTTC
>TRBD1|.|TRBV19|TRBJ1-5
CASSYRDRGYQPQHF
TGTGCCAGTAGTTACCGGGACAGGGGTTATCAGCCCCAGCATTTT